The rows below give T cell receptor beta chains drawn from one sample of a study of T-cell memory formation after mild COVID-19. MiXCR, run by TCRdb on the 5' RACE reads, gives a single entry per CDR3 protein. Of fewer than 400,000 distinct CDR3 sequences listed, roughly 13% are singletons. The sample was PBMCs or a T cell subset sorted from them (not recorded which). These receptors all stem from a man aged 18-30 years who had mild COVID-19 (a few samples of this study predate the infection). Cell type and time point are not known. The CDR3 runs from the conserved cysteine through the conserved F or W. Fields, in order: CDR3 DNA, CDR3 protein, V gene, clone size, J gene, D gene. D genes are given only for firm matches. Clone size is not always given. Where it is, it says once, few, many or a class for expanded clones.

cdr3_nt: TGTGCCAGCACCTGGGACAGGGGCCACGAGCAGTACTTC
cdr3_aa: CASTWDRGHEQYF
v_call: TRBV12-3/TRBV12-4
clone_size: few
j_call: TRBJ2-7
d_call: TRBD1

cdr3_nt: TGCGCCAGCAGCAAACTAGCCCAGAGCTCCTACAATGAGCAGTTCTTC
cdr3_aa: CASSKLAQSSYNEQFF
v_call: TRBV5-1
clone_size: .
j_call: TRBJ2-1
d_call: .

cdr3_nt: TGTGCCAGCAGCTTGTCCAGGGGGGAAGATACGCAGTATTTT
cdr3_aa: CASSLSRGEDTQYF
v_call: TRBV7-9
clone_size: .
j_call: TRBJ2-3
d_call: .

cdr3_nt: TGCGCCAGCAGCTCGGGGGGGACAGCAATTACCACAGATACGCAGTATTTT
cdr3_aa: CASSSGGTAITTDTQYF
v_call: TRBV5-1
clone_size: few
j_call: TRBJ2-3
d_call: .

cdr3_nt: TGTGCCAGCAGTTATCAGGGAGCGAGGGGCCGTAATCAGCCCCAGCATTTT
cdr3_aa: CASSYQGARGRNQPQHF
v_call: TRBV27
clone_size: .
j_call: TRBJ1-5
d_call: .

cdr3_nt: TGTGCCAGCAGCTCAAGGGGCGGGGGGGCCAGTCGTAATGAGCAGTTCTTC
cdr3_aa: CASSSRGGGASRNEQFF
v_call: TRBV7-8
clone_size: .
j_call: TRBJ2-1
d_call: TRBD2

cdr3_nt: TGTGCCAGCAGCCCGGGGACAGGGGGGCATCAGCCCCAGCATTTT
cdr3_aa: CASSPGTGGHQPQHF
v_call: TRBV9
clone_size: .
j_call: TRBJ1-5
d_call: TRBD1

cdr3_nt: TGTGCCAGCAGCAGAGAGCTCTACAATGAGCAGTTCTTC
cdr3_aa: CASSRELYNEQFF
v_call: TRBV11-3
clone_size: few
j_call: TRBJ2-1
d_call: .

cdr3_nt: TGCGCCAGCAGCCAAGTCCGCGGGGGGCGCACCGGGGAGCTGTTTTTT
cdr3_aa: CASSQVRGGRTGELFF
v_call: TRBV4-3
clone_size: .
j_call: TRBJ2-2
d_call: TRBD2

cdr3_nt: TGTGCTGAGCAGCCGCGAACGGCAGATACGCAGTATTTT
cdr3_aa: CAEQPRTADTQYF
v_call: TRBV2
clone_size: once
j_call: TRBJ2-3
d_call: .

cdr3_nt: TGTGCCAGCAGCTTACAGGGGATGTTGAGAAACATTCAGTACTTC
cdr3_aa: CASSLQGMLRNIQYF
v_call: TRBV7-2
clone_size: few
j_call: TRBJ2-4
d_call: .

cdr3_nt: TGTGCCACCAGCCCCCGGGGGGCTGGAGATACGCAGTATTTT
cdr3_aa: CATSPRGAGDTQYF
v_call: TRBV15
clone_size: few
j_call: TRBJ2-3
d_call: .

cdr3_nt: TGTGCCAGCAGCTTTGGACAGGGACACGGGGAGCTGTTTTTT
cdr3_aa: CASSFGQGHGELFF
v_call: TRBV7-9
clone_size: few
j_call: TRBJ2-2
d_call: TRBD1

cdr3_nt: TGTGCCTGGAGTGTCTCCCACGAGCAGTACTTC
cdr3_aa: CAWSVSHEQYF
v_call: TRBV30
clone_size: few
j_call: TRBJ2-7
d_call: .

cdr3_nt: TGTGCCAGCAGGGGGGGCTTGCTGACTCAAGAGACCCAGTACTTC
cdr3_aa: CASRGGLLTQETQYF
v_call: TRBV6-5
clone_size: few
j_call: TRBJ2-5
d_call: .

cdr3_nt: TGTGCCAGCAGCCAAGAGACATCATACAATGAGCAGTTCTTC
cdr3_aa: CASSQETSYNEQFF
v_call: TRBV4-2
clone_size: .
j_call: TRBJ2-1
d_call: .

cdr3_nt: TGTGCCAGCAGTCATTCAGGGGCCACAGATACGCAGTATTTT
cdr3_aa: CASSHSGATDTQYF
v_call: TRBV11-2
clone_size: .
j_call: TRBJ2-3
d_call: .

cdr3_nt: TGCGCCAGCAAGGGCACCGGGACTAGCTTGGATACGCAGTATTTT
cdr3_aa: CASKGTGTSLDTQYF
v_call: TRBV5-1
clone_size: many
j_call: TRBJ2-3
d_call: TRBD2

cdr3_nt: TGTGCCAGCAGCTTACTCCTGGTTGAGACCCAGTACTTC
cdr3_aa: CASSLLLVETQYF
v_call: TRBV7-2
clone_size: .
j_call: TRBJ2-5
d_call: .

cdr3_nt: TGTGCCAGCAGCCACGGGACAGCCCTTGAAGCTTTCTTT
cdr3_aa: CASSHGTALEAFF
v_call: TRBV4-2
clone_size: few
j_call: TRBJ1-1
d_call: TRBD1

cdr3_nt: TGTGCCAGCAGCACTAGCGGGCGGCCGGATACGCAGTATTTT
cdr3_aa: CASSTSGRPDTQYF
v_call: TRBV9
clone_size: .
j_call: TRBJ2-3
d_call: TRBD2

cdr3_nt: TGTGCCACCGTGATCAGGGTGGCTCTGAATGAGCAGTTCTTC
cdr3_aa: CATVIRVALNEQFF
v_call: TRBV6-1
clone_size: .
j_call: TRBJ2-1
d_call: .

cdr3_nt: TGTGCCAGCAGTTTTTCAGGGTTGGCCAATGAGCAGTTCTTC
cdr3_aa: CASSFSGLANEQFF
v_call: TRBV11-3
clone_size: few
j_call: TRBJ2-1
d_call: .

cdr3_nt: TGTGCCAGCAGTGAACGACAGGGGGGAAAAGAGACCCAGTACTTC
cdr3_aa: CASSERQGGKETQYF
v_call: TRBV6-1
clone_size: .
j_call: TRBJ2-5
d_call: TRBD1

cdr3_nt: TGCGCCAGCAGCCCCCAGGGTGGTGGGGCAGAGACCCAGTACTTC
cdr3_aa: CASSPQGGGAETQYF
v_call: TRBV4-1
clone_size: few
j_call: TRBJ2-5
d_call: .

cdr3_nt: TGCGCCAGCAGCCAAGATCCGTCCGGGACAGGGGCTAACTATGGCTACACCTTC
cdr3_aa: CASSQDPSGTGANYGYTF
v_call: TRBV4-3
clone_size: .
j_call: TRBJ1-2
d_call: TRBD1

cdr3_nt: TGCGCCAGCAGCCAAGCAGGGATCACCGGGGAGCTGTTTTTT
cdr3_aa: CASSQAGITGELFF
v_call: TRBV4-1
clone_size: .
j_call: TRBJ2-2
d_call: .

cdr3_nt: TGTGCCAGCAGCCCACCCCAAGCGGGGGCCCTTAAGACCCAGTACTTC
cdr3_aa: CASSPPQAGALKTQYF
v_call: TRBV7-2
clone_size: .
j_call: TRBJ2-5
d_call: TRBD2

cdr3_nt: TGTGCCTGGAGCCCAGGGGGTGGCTACACCTTC
cdr3_aa: CAWSPGGGYTF
v_call: TRBV30
clone_size: few
j_call: TRBJ1-2
d_call: TRBD1

cdr3_nt: TGTGCCAGCAGCCAAGGCTCCGGAGGGGTGTTTCGCTACGAGCAGTACTTC
cdr3_aa: CASSQGSGGVFRYEQYF
v_call: TRBV4-2
clone_size: few
j_call: TRBJ2-7
d_call: .

cdr3_nt: TGCGCCAGCAGGGCATCTGACTATGGCTACACCTTC
cdr3_aa: CASRASDYGYTF
v_call: TRBV5-1
clone_size: .
j_call: TRBJ1-2
d_call: .

cdr3_nt: TGTGCCAGCAGTTTTTTCACAGGGGGAGAGACCCAGTACTTC
cdr3_aa: CASSFFTGGETQYF
v_call: TRBV12-3/TRBV12-4
clone_size: .
j_call: TRBJ2-5
d_call: TRBD1

cdr3_nt: TGTGCCAGCAGCGTAGCCCCCTTCGGACTAGCCGGGGAGCTGTTTTTT
cdr3_aa: CASSVAPFGLAGELFF
v_call: TRBV9
clone_size: many
j_call: TRBJ2-2
d_call: TRBD2

cdr3_nt: TGTGCCAGCAGTTACTATGACGGCTACGAGCAGTACTTC
cdr3_aa: CASSYYDGYEQYF
v_call: TRBV6-5
clone_size: .
j_call: TRBJ2-7
d_call: .

cdr3_nt: TGTGCCAGCAGCTTACAGGGGTGGGGCACTGAAGCTTTCTTT
cdr3_aa: CASSLQGWGTEAFF
v_call: TRBV9
clone_size: .
j_call: TRBJ1-1
d_call: TRBD1

cdr3_nt: TGTGCCAGCAGTTCGGGACTGGAGAACACTGAAGCTTTCTTT
cdr3_aa: CASSSGLENTEAFF
v_call: TRBV12-3/TRBV12-4
clone_size: .
j_call: TRBJ1-1
d_call: .

cdr3_nt: TGCAGTGCTAGAGGAGAGGGGAAGGACAATGAGCAGTTCTTC
cdr3_aa: CSARGEGKDNEQFF
v_call: TRBV20-1
clone_size: few
j_call: TRBJ2-1
d_call: .

cdr3_nt: TGTGCCAGCAGCTGGGGGACAGGGAACGACGAGCAGTACTTC
cdr3_aa: CASSWGTGNDEQYF
v_call: TRBV5-4
clone_size: .
j_call: TRBJ2-7
d_call: TRBD1

cdr3_nt: TGCGCCAGCAGCCAGGACAGGGGGGAATACGAGCAGTACTTC
cdr3_aa: CASSQDRGEYEQYF
v_call: TRBV4-3
clone_size: many
j_call: TRBJ2-7
d_call: TRBD1

cdr3_nt: TGTGCCAGCAGGGCAGGGCACGGTACGCAGTATTTT
cdr3_aa: CASRAGHGTQYF
v_call: TRBV12-3/TRBV12-4
clone_size: many
j_call: TRBJ2-3
d_call: .

cdr3_nt: TGTGCCAGCAGTTCGCTTCCCACAGGGGATGGTGGTGGGGGCTACACCTTC
cdr3_aa: CASSSLPTGDGGGGYTF
v_call: TRBV6-5
clone_size: few
j_call: TRBJ1-2
d_call: TRBD1

cdr3_nt: TGTGCCAGCAGCCAAGAGGAAGGGGGGGCGGCCAAAAACATTCAGTACTTC
cdr3_aa: CASSQEEGGAAKNIQYF
v_call: TRBV4-2
clone_size: .
j_call: TRBJ2-4
d_call: .

cdr3_nt: TGTGCCACCAGCAGAGATCCCCAGGGTTCAGAGACCCAGTACTTC
cdr3_aa: CATSRDPQGSETQYF
v_call: TRBV15
clone_size: .
j_call: TRBJ2-5
d_call: .

cdr3_nt: TGTGCCAGTGGGGGGCAGGGGAAACCCTACGAGCAGTACTTC
cdr3_aa: CASGGQGKPYEQYF
v_call: TRBV6-6
clone_size: .
j_call: TRBJ2-7
d_call: .

cdr3_nt: TGTGCCAGCAGCCGTAGCGGGGGGTATATCACAGATACGCAGTATTTT
cdr3_aa: CASSRSGGYITDTQYF
v_call: TRBV7-2
clone_size: .
j_call: TRBJ2-3
d_call: TRBD2

cdr3_nt: TGTGCCAGCAGTCGGGACCGCATTAACTATGGCTACACCTTC
cdr3_aa: CASSRDRINYGYTF
v_call: TRBV28
clone_size: .
j_call: TRBJ1-2
d_call: .

cdr3_nt: TGTGCCAGCAGTGAAGCGTGGGCGGGGGAACAAGATACGCAGTATTTT
cdr3_aa: CASSEAWAGEQDTQYF
v_call: TRBV6-1
clone_size: few
j_call: TRBJ2-3
d_call: TRBD2

cdr3_nt: TGTGCCAGCAGACGCCCAGGCAGGGCCTACGAGCAGTACTTC
cdr3_aa: CASRRPGRAYEQYF
v_call: TRBV11-2
clone_size: .
j_call: TRBJ2-7
d_call: .

cdr3_nt: TGTGCCAGCAGCTCGCCGGGGGTCAAAAACATTCAGTACTTC
cdr3_aa: CASSSPGVKNIQYF
v_call: TRBV7-9
clone_size: few
j_call: TRBJ2-4
d_call: .

cdr3_nt: TGCGCCAGCAGCCAAGATGAAGGCGGGGAGCTGTTTTTT
cdr3_aa: CASSQDEGGELFF
v_call: TRBV4-1
clone_size: many
j_call: TRBJ2-2
d_call: .

cdr3_nt: TGTGCCAGCAGTTACCCAGAGTTGGACACCCAAGAGAACCAGTACTTC
cdr3_aa: CASSYPELDTQENQYF
v_call: TRBV6-2/TRBV6-3
clone_size: .
j_call: TRBJ2-5
d_call: .

cdr3_nt: TGCGCCAGCCTTAGACAGCCGAAGGGGACCCAGTACTTC
cdr3_aa: CASLRQPKGTQYF
v_call: TRBV23-1
clone_size: many
j_call: TRBJ2-5
d_call: .

cdr3_nt: TGCAGCGTTGCCAGGGCAAGGACAGATACGCAGTATTTT
cdr3_aa: CSVARARTDTQYF
v_call: TRBV29-1
clone_size: many
j_call: TRBJ2-3
d_call: .

cdr3_nt: TGTGCCAGCTCCCTAGGGGGGGGAGGCAATCAGCCCCAGCATTTT
cdr3_aa: CASSLGGGGNQPQHF
v_call: TRBV28
clone_size: few
j_call: TRBJ1-5
d_call: .

cdr3_nt: .
cdr3_aa: CATSSSGHEQFF
v_call: TRBV24-1
clone_size: few
j_call: TRBJ2-1
d_call: .

cdr3_nt: TGTGCCAGCAGCCGCCCGGGGAGAGCAGATGGCTACACCTTC
cdr3_aa: CASSRPGRADGYTF
v_call: TRBV12-3/TRBV12-4
clone_size: .
j_call: TRBJ1-2
d_call: .

cdr3_nt: TGCGCCAGCAGGTACACAACGGAAAAACTGTTTTTT
cdr3_aa: CASRYTTEKLFF
v_call: TRBV5-1
clone_size: few
j_call: TRBJ1-4
d_call: .

cdr3_nt: TGTGCCAGCACCCCGACTAACCAAGAGACCCAGTACTTC
cdr3_aa: CASTPTNQETQYF
v_call: TRBV6-2/TRBV6-3
clone_size: few
j_call: TRBJ2-5
d_call: .

cdr3_nt: TGTGCCAGCAGTTTTGGGACAGGGCCCGAGACCCAGTACTTC
cdr3_aa: CASSFGTGPETQYF
v_call: TRBV12-3/TRBV12-4
clone_size: .
j_call: TRBJ2-5
d_call: TRBD1